This T cell receptor (beta chain) was documented in a study of shared clonotypes between healthy human individuals (dated by TCRdb to the early 2020s). Describing the broader study: A few men and two women, aged 18 to 49 years, made up the cohort. For each donor, three plates each were used for CD4 naive and CD4 memory, two plates were used for CD8 naive, and one plate was used for CD8 memory. Libraries were prepared and TCR repertoires were sequenced by different laboratories using diverse techniques, in order to increase sequencing depth and limit assay-specific biases. Blood TCR repertoires of several healthy adults were deeply sequenced to estimate repertoire size and the extent of clonotype sharing between individuals. Leukapheresis yielded between about 0.85 and 10 billion PBMCs per donor. Study-wide conclusions, independent of this receptor: Incomplete sequencing was indicated by rarefaction of sorted-subset datasets, despite the large sequencing depth. Pairwise subsampling led to the expectation that sequencing depth would affect the degree of clonotype sharing among donors. Sharing across a few donors was observed for approximately 4.6% of naive CD4, 3.5% of naive CD8, over 2% of memory CD4, and roughly 0.4% of memory CD8 clonotypes. The small number of donors limited the genetic and exposure-history diversity represented. Estimated clonotype richness was generally larger for naive than for memory subsets. Compared with non-shared clonotypes, clonotypes shared by all four sorted-subset donors had higher generation probabilities. Sampling was limited to blood, and TCR repertoires in tissue likely differ from TCR repertoires in blood.

Worth noting for this clone: Its recognized antigen is unknown. No much larger clone is present one base from it, and per-base qualities are unavailable.

CD8 naive samples were CD45RO-negative cells positively selected for CCR7, giving a CD45RA+CCR7+ population that excluded TemRA cells. Healthy HIV-negative adults with no recently reported acute infections or vaccinations were included as donors. Only Caucasian adults living in Nashville, Tennessee, USA were represented among the donors. Blood was obtained by leukapheresis, after which PBMCs were separated by Ficoll-Histopaque density gradient centrifugation and cryopreserved in liquid nitrogen vapor phase. Analytical flow cytometry was used to check the purity and quantity of every magnetically sorted T cell population. Genomic DNA was isolated from each sorted fraction and quantified by UV absorbance on a Nanodrop 2000c. Cut back by 7 bases and 2 bases, the V and J ends lie 12 bases apart. The cysteine opens and the phenylalanine closes a CDR3 of 14 amino acids. CDR3 DNA only is kept here, 42 bases in frame from base 1. The germline V gene encodes CDR1 SQVTM and CDR2 ANQGSEA.

Using the deep immunoSEQ assay, multiplex PCR amplified TCR CDR3 regions from genomic DNA. Extracted genomic DNA from each cell subset was spread evenly across all wells of several immunoSEQ 96-well plates, with each plate serving as a replicate. For sorted subsets, each replicate PCR was loaded with about 0.2 ug genomic DNA, equivalent to 25,000 to 35,000 T cell genomes. Purified libraries were measured with a Qubit 3.0 fluorometer, size-checked on a Bioanalyzer 2100, and measured again with the KAPA Library Quantification kit. Each immunoSEQ 96-well plate was sequenced on its own single-read 150-cycle Illumina NextSeq 550 flow cell. Per the authors' processing: Because the immunoSEQ output included only junctional sequences and no quality scores, the filtering could not be the same as the filtering used for full-length reads. Sequences were annotated with PyIR, a Python wrapper for IgBLAST v1.9, using IMGT germline references to assign V/J genes and CDR3. Reads were removed for weak V/J assignments (E-value above 1e-6), missing CDR3, stop codons, out-of-frame junctions, or ambiguous translated residues. V3J clonotypes were defined as sequences sharing the same inferred V gene, J gene, and CDR3 amino acid sequence. Percentage overlap between repertoires was computed as shared unique clonotypes divided by the size of the smaller repertoire. Richness of each repertoire was evaluated using RTK rarefaction, the Chao1 estimator, and Recon v2.1 estimates of unobserved clonotypes. For all TCRbeta clonotypes obtained by the gDNA method from a handful of donors, generation probabilities were computed with OLGA. Here the immuneACCESS table is served through TCRdb, limited to in-frame sequences with V and J called. Missing clones are a known gap in these copies; in checked studies unresolved V genes cover under half, and the rest lacks a known reason. The V and J calls and clone size are taken from that table; D and trimming were inferred from the DNA. Counted in this sample were some 2,100,000 clones; 85% to 95% of them appeared once. Roughly 1.7% of the sample belongs to the ten largest clones.

Recombination joined TRBV29-1 with TRBJ2-6; TRBD2 might be the D gene, on 7 matching bases. The sequenced sample consisted of naive CD8+ T cells from PBMCs. The cell subset or site label on this specimen signifies: CD45RA+CCR7+. This TCR was recovered from a man younger than 35 in good health. Some clones in this sample may be carry-over from other donors' samples. The nucleotides read TGCAGCGCCGAAGGGGGGGCTGGGGCCAACGTCCTGACTTTC. This sequence encodes CSAEGGAGANVLTF.